This TCR beta chain was documented in a study of cytomegalovirus exposure and HLA in healthy donors. This CDR3 contains 13 residues. Unmatched junction bases numbered 4, after V lost 5 bases and J lost 8 bases. Germline assignment: CDR1 MDHEN and CDR2 SYDVKM. It was with 60 Vbeta and 13 Jbeta primers that the PCR ran. Clones were sequenced by immunoSEQ multiplex PCR, and TCRdb holds only the in-frame ones, with some missing. The sample comprises some 140,000 clones, 70% to 85% of which are singletons, and 2.1% rests with the top ten. In this sample, this clone turned up a few times. This sequence joins TRBV28 and TRBJ1-5, with TRBD1 matching 9 bases. The source material was PBMCs. This TCR came from a man under 40 in good health and CMV-seronegative. The CDR3 spells CASSGQGSEPQHF. The CDR3, as DNA: TGTGCCAGCAGTGGACAGGGGAGCGAGCCCCAGCATTTT.